Below are 21 T cell receptor beta chains sequenced from a single sample in a study of T cells expressing NK-cell markers. Each CDR3 protein gets one entry in TCRdb, which reprocessed the 5' RACE reads and gives no DNA. Reported are approximately 380,000 distinct CDR3 sequences; the ten largest clones contain 4% to 6.5%. Sample: blood T cells: a sorted CD56 or NKG2C T cell subset, CD4+ or CD8+ T cells, or bulk PBMC T cells (not recorded which). The receptors here all came from a man between 18 and 69 years old in good health.

This sequence joins TRBV20-1 and TRBJ1-6; as DNA is missing, the TRBD1 call by TCRdb cannot be tested. This CDR3 has 11 residues. CDR1 is DFQATT and CDR2 is SNEGSKA in the germline V gene (reference sequence). CDR3 region: CSAGRGSPLHF.

The chain is built from TRBV7-2 and TRBJ2-2; TCRdb designates TRBD1, a call that cannot be tested without DNA. The CDR3 consists of 17 residues. CDR1 and CDR2 from the germline V gene are SGHTA and FQGNSA. This CDR3 is CASSLVGTGKATGELFF.

V gene TRBV27 combines with J gene TRBJ2-1; TCRdb names TRBD1, which stays unverified in the absence of DNA. CDR1 and CDR2 from the germline V gene are MNHEY and SMNVEV (reference sequence). The CDR3 runs to 14 residues. CDR3 protein: CASSLSQGIDEQFF.

The chain carries TRBV4-1 and TRBJ1-6; the TRBD1 assignment by TCRdb is unverifiable without DNA. CDR3 size: 14 residues. Per germline, CDR1 MGHRA and CDR2 YSYEKL. CDR3 sequence reads: CASSLGQGPVPLHF.

This chain connects TRBV20-1 to TRBJ1-3; absent DNA, TCRdb's TRBD1 call cannot be checked. The germline gives CDR1 DFQATT, CDR2 SNEGSKA (reference sequence). CDR3 size: 15 residues. The CDR3 region is CSARGRGQAGNTIYF.

The V call is TRBV11-2, the J call TRBJ2-7; the D call of TRBD2 rests on TCRdb alone, since no DNA is present to check it. The CDR3 runs to 15 residues. Germline loops: CDR1 SGHAT, CDR2 FQNNGV. CDR3 in amino acids: CASSRGDYPVYEQYF. Filled out from reference TRBV11-2 and TRBJ2-7, the complete variable domain reads EAGVAQSPRYKIIEKRQSVAFWCNPISGHATLYWYQQILGQGPKLLIQFQNNGVVDDSQLPKDRFSAERLKGVDSTLKIQPAKLEDSAVYLCASSRGDYPVYEQYFGPGTRLTVT.

V and J are TRBV12-3 or TRBV12-4 and TRBJ1-2; the D gene TCRdb calls, TRBD1, cannot be checked with no DNA. The CDR3 extends over 16 amino acids. This chain's CDR3 is CASRPRRTGSNYGYTF.

The V call is TRBV15, the J call TRBJ1-2; absent DNA, TCRdb's TRBD1 call cannot be checked. The CDR3 spans 16 residues. Germline V CDR1 and CDR2: LNHNV, YYDKDF (reference sequence). The CDR3 sequence: CATSRDSRVTGDGYTF.

The chain links TRBV6-5 to TRBJ1-2. The CDR3 is made up of 12 amino acids. Per the germline V gene, CDR1 is MNHEY and CDR2 is SVGAGI. CDR3 amino acids: CASSGTSRGYTF.

The V and J genes are TRBV15 and TRBJ1-2. This CDR3 region has 15 residues. The germline gives CDR1 LNHNV, CDR2 YYDKDF (reference sequence). The CDR3 loop reads CATSRDLSETYGYTF.

The rearrangement joins TRBV20-1 to TRBJ1-5. Germline-derived CDR1 and CDR2 are DFQATT and SNEGSKA (reference sequence). The CDR3 spans 13 residues. CDR3 protein: CSARSAVVGPQHF.

The chain recombines TRBV30 with TRBJ2-3; TCRdb picks TRBD2, but there is no DNA to check that call. This CDR3 is built from 14 residues. Germline-derived CDR1 and CDR2 are GTSNPN and SVGIG (reference sequence). The CDR3 sequence is CAWRTSGGRDTQYF.

The rearrangement uses TRBV19 and TRBJ1-6. There are 21 residues in the CDR3. Germline CDR1 and CDR2: LNHDA and SQIVND (reference sequence). CDR3 region: CASSKYSSDDSWSSYNSPLHF. Drawing the rest from reference TRBV19 and TRBJ1-6, the complete variable domain is DGGITQSPKYLFRKEGQNVTLSCEQNLNHDAMYWYRQDPGQGLRLIYYSQIVNDFQKGDIAEGYSVSREKKESFPLTVTSAQKNPTAFYLCASSKYSSDDSWSSYNSPLHFGNGTRLTVT.

The genes are TRBV15 and TRBJ1-1. This CDR3 is built from 14 residues. Per germline, CDR1 LNHNV and CDR2 YYDKDF (reference sequence). CDR3 loop: CATSRSGASRGAFF.

The chain couples TRBV5-1 to TRBJ1-1; no DNA is available, so the TRBD1 call from TCRdb remains unchecked. CDR3 length equals 18 residues. Germline V gene data show CDR1 as SGHRS and CDR2 as YFSETQ. The CDR3 is CASSFFVGTGATNTEAFF.

This chain uses TRBV4-1 with TRBJ2-1; TCRdb's D call of TRBD2 is untestable without DNA. Germline V CDR1 and CDR2: MGHRA, YSYEKL. The CDR3 is 15 residues long. CDR3 sequence reads: CASSPGQRWNNEQFF.

CDR3 amino acids: CASSPTRPQQFF. The rearrangement links TRBV6-2 or TRBV6-3 to TRBJ2-1. Germline V gives CDR1 MNHEY, CDR2 SVGEGT. CDR3 length: 12 residues.

The rearrangement uses TRBV12-3 or TRBV12-4 and TRBJ1-1; TCRdb selects TRBD1, and the lack of DNA leaves this call unchecked. The CDR3 covers 12 residues. The CDR3 protein is CASSPRDGEAFF.

CDR3 protein: CASSHPIPLPNQETQYF. This chain joins TRBV4-1 and TRBJ2-5; the TRBD2 assignment by TCRdb is unverifiable without DNA. Germline V lookup: CDR1 MGHRA, CDR2 YSYEKL. The CDR3 consists of 17 residues.

The chain joins TRBV6-1 to TRBJ2-3; there is no DNA to check the TCRdb D call of TRBD1. The length of the CDR3 is 15 residues. The V gene's germline CDR1 is MNHNS and CDR2 SASEGT. Here the CDR3 reads CASRRQGRDTDTQYF.

The chain has TRBV18 and TRBJ1-5. Germline CDR1 KGHSH, CDR2 LQKENI. The CDR3 loop spans 15 amino acids. CDR3 region: CASSRVGRLDQPQHF.